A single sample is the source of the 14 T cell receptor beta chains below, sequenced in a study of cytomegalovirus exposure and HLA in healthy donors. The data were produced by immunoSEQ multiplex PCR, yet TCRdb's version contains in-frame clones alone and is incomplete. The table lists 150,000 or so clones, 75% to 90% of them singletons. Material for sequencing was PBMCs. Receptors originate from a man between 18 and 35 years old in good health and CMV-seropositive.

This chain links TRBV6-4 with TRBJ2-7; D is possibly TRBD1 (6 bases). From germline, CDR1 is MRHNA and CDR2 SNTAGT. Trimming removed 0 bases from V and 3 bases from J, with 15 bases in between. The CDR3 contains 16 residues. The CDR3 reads CASSDSGDTAIYEQYF. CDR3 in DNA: TGTGCCAGCAGTGACTCGGGGGACACAGCCATCTACGAGCAGTACTTC.

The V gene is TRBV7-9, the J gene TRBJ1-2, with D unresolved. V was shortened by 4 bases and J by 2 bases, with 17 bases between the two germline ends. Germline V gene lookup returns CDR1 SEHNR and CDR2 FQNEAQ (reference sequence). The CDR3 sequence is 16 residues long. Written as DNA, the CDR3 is TGTGCCAGCAGCTCAACCCCCCGAAGCGTGAACTATGGCTACACCTTC. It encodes CASSSTPRSVNYGYTF.

Here the CDR3 DNA reads TGTGCCAGCAGCCTAAGGGGTTCCTACGAGCAGTACTTC. It codes for CASSLRGSYEQYF. The chain links TRBV14 to TRBJ2-7; possible D gene TRBD1, 5 bases. The CDR3 is 13 residues long. Germline CDR1 is SGHDN and CDR2 is FVKESK. Trimming stripped 4 bases from V and 1 base from J, with 8 bases between.

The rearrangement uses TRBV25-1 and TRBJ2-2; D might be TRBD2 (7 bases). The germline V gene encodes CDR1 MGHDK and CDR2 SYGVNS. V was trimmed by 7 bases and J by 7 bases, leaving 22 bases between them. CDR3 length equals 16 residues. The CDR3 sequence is CASTPRGAINVGELFF. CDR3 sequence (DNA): TGTGCCAGCACCCCACGGGGGGCTATAAATGTCGGGGAGCTGTTTTTT.

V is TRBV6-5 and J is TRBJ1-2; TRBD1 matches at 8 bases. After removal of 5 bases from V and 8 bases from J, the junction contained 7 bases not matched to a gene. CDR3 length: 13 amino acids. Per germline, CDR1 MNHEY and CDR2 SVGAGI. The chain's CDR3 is CASSRTGYGGYTF. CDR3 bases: TGTGCCAGCAGTAGGACAGGGTATGGAGGCTACACCTTC.

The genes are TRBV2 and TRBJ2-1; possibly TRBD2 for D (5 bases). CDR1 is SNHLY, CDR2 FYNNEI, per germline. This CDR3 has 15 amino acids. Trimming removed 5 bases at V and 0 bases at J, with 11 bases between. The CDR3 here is CASSIGESSYNEQFF. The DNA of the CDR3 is TGTGCCAGCAGTATCGGGGAGAGCTCCTACAATGAGCAGTTCTTC.

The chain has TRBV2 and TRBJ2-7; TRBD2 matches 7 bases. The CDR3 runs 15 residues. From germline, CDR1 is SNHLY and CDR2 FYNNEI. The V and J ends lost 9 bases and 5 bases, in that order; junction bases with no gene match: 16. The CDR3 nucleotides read TGTGCCAGTCTCCTTTCTCTAGCGGCGCAGAACGAGCAGTACTTC. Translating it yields CASLLSLAAQNEQYF.

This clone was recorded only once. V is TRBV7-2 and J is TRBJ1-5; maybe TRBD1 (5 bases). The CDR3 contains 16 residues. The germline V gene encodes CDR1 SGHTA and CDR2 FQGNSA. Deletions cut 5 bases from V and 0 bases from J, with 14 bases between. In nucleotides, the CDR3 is TGTGCCAGCAGCCCCGGACACCGATATAGCAATCAGCCCCAGCATTTT. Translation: CASSPGHRYSNQPQHF.

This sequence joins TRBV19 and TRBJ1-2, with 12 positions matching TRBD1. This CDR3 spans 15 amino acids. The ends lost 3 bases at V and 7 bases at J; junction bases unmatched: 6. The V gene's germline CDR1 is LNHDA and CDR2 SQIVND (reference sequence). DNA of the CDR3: TGTGCCAGTAGTATGGGGACAGGGGGCCTGTTTGGCTACACCTTC. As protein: CASSMGTGGLFGYTF.

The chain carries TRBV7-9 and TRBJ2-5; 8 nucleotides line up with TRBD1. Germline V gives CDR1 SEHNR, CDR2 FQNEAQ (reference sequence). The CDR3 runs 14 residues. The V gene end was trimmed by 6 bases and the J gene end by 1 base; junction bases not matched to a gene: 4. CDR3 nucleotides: TGTGCCAGCAGTGAGGACAGGGTCCAAGAGACCCAGTACTTC. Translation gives CASSEDRVQETQYF.

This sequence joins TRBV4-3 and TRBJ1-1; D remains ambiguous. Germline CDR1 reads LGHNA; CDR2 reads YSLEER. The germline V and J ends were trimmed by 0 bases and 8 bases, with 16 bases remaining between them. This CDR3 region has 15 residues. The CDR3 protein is CASSQELSAGMEAFF. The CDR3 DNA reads TGCGCCAGCAGCCAAGAATTGAGTGCGGGGATGGAAGCTTTCTTT.

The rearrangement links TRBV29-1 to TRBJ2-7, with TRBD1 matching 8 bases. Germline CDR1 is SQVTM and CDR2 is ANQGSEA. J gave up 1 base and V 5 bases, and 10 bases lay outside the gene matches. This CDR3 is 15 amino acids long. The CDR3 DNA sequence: TGCAGCGTTACCTCCGGGACAGGACGATCCTACGAGCAGTACTTC. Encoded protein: CSVTSGTGRSYEQYF.

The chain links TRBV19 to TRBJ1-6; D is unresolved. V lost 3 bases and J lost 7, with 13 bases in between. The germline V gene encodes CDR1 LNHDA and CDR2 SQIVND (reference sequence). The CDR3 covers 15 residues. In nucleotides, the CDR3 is TGTGCCAGTAGTATTCCTAATAACAGAAATTCACCCCTCCACTTT. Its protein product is CASSIPNNRNSPLHF.

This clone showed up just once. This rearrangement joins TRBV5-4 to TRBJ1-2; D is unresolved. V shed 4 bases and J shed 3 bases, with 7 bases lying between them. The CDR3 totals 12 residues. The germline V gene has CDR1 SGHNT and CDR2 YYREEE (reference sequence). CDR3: CASSELDYGYTF. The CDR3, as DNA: TGTGCCAGCAGCGAACTCGACTATGGCTACACCTTC.